What follows is one T cell receptor (beta chain) and its context. No antigen is known for it. This sample was taken from a study of shared clonotypes between healthy human individuals. Background on the study: Researchers drew samples from two women and a few men aged 18 to 49.

Profiled with immunoSEQ multiplex PCR; TCRdb holds only in-frame clones, not every one. The data show roughly 810,000 clones, roughly 96% seen once. Germline V lookup: CDR1 SQVTM, CDR2 ANQGSEA. V lost 3 bases, J lost 3 bases, and 8 bases stayed unmatched. The CDR3 is 15 amino acids. The study, taken as a whole, reports: A small donor pool kept down the genetic and exposure-history diversity that was represented.

CD8 cells classed as naive were CD45RO-negative and positively selected for CCR7, excluding terminally differentiated effector memory CD45RA+ cells. This sequence joins TRBV29-1 and TRBJ2-3, with 8 bases lining up with TRBD1. The specimen sequenced was naive CD8+ T cells sorted from blood. This TCR was sampled from a young man in good health. DNA for the CDR3: TGCAGCGTTGAGGGGACAGGAGTAAATACAGATACGCAGTATTTT. Its protein is CSVEGTGVNTDTQYF.